This TCR beta chain derives from a study of regulatory T cells in long-lasting Graves disease. TCR beta libraries were built with iRepertoire HTBI primers and Arm-PCR of CDR3 regions. MiXCR, applied by TCRdb to the multiplex PCR reads, yields one record per CDR3 protein. The top ten clones hold approximately 15% of a sample with around 470,000 distinct CDR3 sequences, 12% to 15% of them seen once. Regarding time point: newly diagnosed GD, antithyroid drugs for less than 3 months. Researchers made the TCR library from RNA that was extracted from PBMCs. The V gene end was trimmed by 1 base and the J gene end by 5 bases; junction bases not matched to a gene: 6. This CDR3 comprises 16 residues. Germline V gene data show CDR1 as SEHNR and CDR2 as FQNEAQ (reference sequence). This clonotype was seen ten or more times. The same specimen was also included in a second study, on T cells in Graves' hyperthyroidism and ophthalmopathy.

The sample was peripheral blood mononuclear cells (PBMCs), taken at new diagnosis, from a patient treated with antithyroid drugs. The sequence was collected from a woman between 45 and 65 years old with Graves disease. This rearrangement joins TRBV7-9 to TRBJ2-3, with 10 bases identical to TRBD2. This CDR3 reads CASSLDLAGDVDTQYF. In DNA, the CDR3 is TGTGCCAGCAGCTTAGATCTAGCGGGAGATGTAGATACGCAGTATTTT.